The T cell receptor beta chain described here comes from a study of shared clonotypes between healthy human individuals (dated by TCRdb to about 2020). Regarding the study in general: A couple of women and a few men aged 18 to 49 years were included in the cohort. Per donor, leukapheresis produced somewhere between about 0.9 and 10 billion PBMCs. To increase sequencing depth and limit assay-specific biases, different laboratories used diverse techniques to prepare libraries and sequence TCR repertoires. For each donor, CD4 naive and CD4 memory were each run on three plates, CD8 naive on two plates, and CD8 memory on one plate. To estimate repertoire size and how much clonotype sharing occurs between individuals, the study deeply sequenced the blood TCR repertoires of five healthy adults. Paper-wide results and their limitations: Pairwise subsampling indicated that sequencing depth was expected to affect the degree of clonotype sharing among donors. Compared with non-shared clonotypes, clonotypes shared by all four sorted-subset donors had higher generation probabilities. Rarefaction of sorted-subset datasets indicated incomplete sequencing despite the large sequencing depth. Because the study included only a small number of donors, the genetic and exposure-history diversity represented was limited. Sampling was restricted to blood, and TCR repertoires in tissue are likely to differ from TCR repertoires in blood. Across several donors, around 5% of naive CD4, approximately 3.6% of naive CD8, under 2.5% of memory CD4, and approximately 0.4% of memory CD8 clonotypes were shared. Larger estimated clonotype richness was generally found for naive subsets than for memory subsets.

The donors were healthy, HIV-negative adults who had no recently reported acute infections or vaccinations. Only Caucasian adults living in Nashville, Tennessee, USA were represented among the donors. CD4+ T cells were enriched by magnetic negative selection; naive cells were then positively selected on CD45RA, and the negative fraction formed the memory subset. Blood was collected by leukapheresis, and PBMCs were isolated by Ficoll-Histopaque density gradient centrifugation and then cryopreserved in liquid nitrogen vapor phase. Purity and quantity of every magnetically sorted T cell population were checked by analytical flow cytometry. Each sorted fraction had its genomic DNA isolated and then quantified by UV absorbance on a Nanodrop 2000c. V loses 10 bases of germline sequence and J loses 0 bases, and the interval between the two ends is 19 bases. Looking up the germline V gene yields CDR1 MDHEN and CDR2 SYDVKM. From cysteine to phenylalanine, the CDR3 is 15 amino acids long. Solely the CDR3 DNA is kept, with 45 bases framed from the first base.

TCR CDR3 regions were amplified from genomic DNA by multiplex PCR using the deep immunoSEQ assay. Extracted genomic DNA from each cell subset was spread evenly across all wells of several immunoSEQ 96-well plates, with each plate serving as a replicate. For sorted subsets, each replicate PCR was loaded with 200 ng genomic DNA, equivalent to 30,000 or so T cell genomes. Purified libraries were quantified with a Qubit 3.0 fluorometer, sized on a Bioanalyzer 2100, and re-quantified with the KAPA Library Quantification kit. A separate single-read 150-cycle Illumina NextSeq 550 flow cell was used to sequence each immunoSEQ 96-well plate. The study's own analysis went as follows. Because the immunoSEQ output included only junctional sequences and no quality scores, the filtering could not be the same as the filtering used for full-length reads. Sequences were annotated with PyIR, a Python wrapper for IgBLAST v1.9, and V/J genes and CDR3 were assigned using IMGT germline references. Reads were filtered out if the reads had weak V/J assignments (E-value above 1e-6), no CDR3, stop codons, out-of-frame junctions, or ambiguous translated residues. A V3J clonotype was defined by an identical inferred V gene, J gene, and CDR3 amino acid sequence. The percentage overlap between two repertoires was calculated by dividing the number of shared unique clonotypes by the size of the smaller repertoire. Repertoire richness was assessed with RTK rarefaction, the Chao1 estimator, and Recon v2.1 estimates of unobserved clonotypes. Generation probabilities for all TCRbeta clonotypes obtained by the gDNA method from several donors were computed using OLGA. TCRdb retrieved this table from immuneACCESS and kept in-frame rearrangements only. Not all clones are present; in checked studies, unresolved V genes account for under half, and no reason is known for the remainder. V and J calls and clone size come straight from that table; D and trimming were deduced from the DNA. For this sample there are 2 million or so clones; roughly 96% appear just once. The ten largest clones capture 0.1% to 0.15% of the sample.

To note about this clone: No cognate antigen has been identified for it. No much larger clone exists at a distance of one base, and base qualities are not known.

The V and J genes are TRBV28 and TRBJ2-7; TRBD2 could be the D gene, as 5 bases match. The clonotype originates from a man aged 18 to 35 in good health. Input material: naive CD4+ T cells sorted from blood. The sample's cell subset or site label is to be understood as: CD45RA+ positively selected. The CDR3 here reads CATLLEGLGSYEQYF. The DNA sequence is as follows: TGTGCCACCCTGCTAGAGGGTCTGGGCTCCTACGAGCAGTACTTC.